This record concerns one TCR beta chain sequence. Its matching antigen is unknown. The treatment denotes: roughly nine-day PBMC culture with coronavirus spike peptide pools or control peptides (ViraFEST assay). This specimen belongs to a study of vaccination and CD4 T cells after COVID-19. With 6 bases removed from V and 2 bases from J, the gap between germline ends came to 14 bases. This CDR3 spans 15 amino acids. Germline-derived CDR1 and CDR2 are MNHEY and SVGEGT. Oncomine TCR Beta short-read sequencing was applied to DNA from cultured CD4+ T cells. Via MiXCR, TCRdb re-called the PCR reads, giving one row per CDR3 protein. The sample records about 10,000 distinct CDR3 sequences, approximately 63% being singletons.

This TCR came from a human donor who had recovered from COVID-19. The chain recombines TRBV6-2 or TRBV6-3 with TRBJ2-1; maybe TRBD1 (6 bases). The material sequenced was CD4+ T cells from blood, cultured in vitro. The CDR3 loop is CASSIGQTTYNEQFF. CDR3 nucleotide sequence: TGTGCCAGCAGCATAGGACAGACAACCTACAATGAGCAGTTCTTC.